Included here is one T cell receptor beta chain sequence, with context. The CDR3 has 16 amino acids. V was trimmed by 5 bases and J by 1 base, leaving 16 bases between them. The sample belongs to a study of CD8 T cells in Susac syndrome. Study summary: The Susac syndrome patients were therapy-naive, on corticosteroids, or on intravenous immunoglobulin alone at blood draw.

Random hexamers primed reverse transcription of about 0.45 to 1 ug RNA. TCRdb re-analysed the immunoSEQ multiplex PCR reads in MiXCR, keeping a single row per CDR3 protein. Of 150,000 to 190,000 distinct CDR3 sequences listed, roughly 95% were seen once; the top ten hold 0.16%. Sequencing input: CD4+ T cells from PBMCs. This TCR was recovered from a human donor with Susac syndrome. The chain is built from TRBV12-3 or TRBV12-4 and TRBJ2-3, with a possible D match to TRBD2 (6 bases). The CDR3, as DNA: TGTGCCAGCAGTCCGAGGAATGGCGGGGGCACAGATACGCAGTATTTT. Its protein product is CASSPRNGGGTDTQYF.